The T cell receptor (beta chain) described here comes from a study of T-cell memory formation after mild COVID-19. General study points: CD4+ contracting clones lay mainly in CM and EM, CD8+ ones in EMRA. Nothing showed for sure that second-wave clones peaking on day 37 were SARS-CoV-2 specific. Pre-infection memory already had some responding clones, implying cross-reactive memory joined.

This clonotype occurred a few times. Its matching antigen is unknown. TCRdb reprocessed the 5' RACE reads via MiXCR and lists one record per CDR3 protein. The data hold a few hundred thousand distinct CDR3 sequences, with roughly 22% observed a single time. This CDR3 spans 19 amino acids. V lost 5 bases to trimming and J lost 1 base; unmatched junction nucleotides: 11. Per germline, CDR1 SEHNR and CDR2 FQNEAQ (reference sequence). Sequencing input: PBMCs or a T cell subset sorted from them (not recorded which). This TCR was sampled from an adult woman who had mild COVID-19 (a few samples of this study predate the infection). Cell type and time point are not known. V is TRBV7-9 and J is TRBJ2-2; 12 bases are a match to TRBD2. This CDR3 is CASSIGLAGFSLNTGELFF. The CDR3 DNA is TGTGCCAGCAGCATCGGACTAGCGGGGTTCAGCCTGAACACCGGGGAGCTGTTTTTT.